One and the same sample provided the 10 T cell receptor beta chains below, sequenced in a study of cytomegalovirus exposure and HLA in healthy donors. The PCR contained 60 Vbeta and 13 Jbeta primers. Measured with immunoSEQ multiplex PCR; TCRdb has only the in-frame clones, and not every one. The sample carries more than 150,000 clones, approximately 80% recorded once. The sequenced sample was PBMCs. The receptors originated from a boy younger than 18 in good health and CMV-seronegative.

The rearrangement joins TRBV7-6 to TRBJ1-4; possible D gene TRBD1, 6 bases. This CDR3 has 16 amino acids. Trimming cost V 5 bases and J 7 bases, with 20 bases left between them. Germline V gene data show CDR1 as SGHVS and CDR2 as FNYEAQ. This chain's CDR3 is CASSPSVRTAAEKLFF. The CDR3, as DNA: TGTGCCAGCAGCCCCTCAGTACGGACAGCGGCTGAAAAACTGTTTTTT. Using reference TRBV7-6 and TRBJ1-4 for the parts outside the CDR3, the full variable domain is GAGVSQSPRYKVTKRGQDVALRCDPISGHVSLYWYRQALGQGPEFLTYFNYEAQQDKSGLPNDRFSAERPEGSISTLTIQRTEQRDSAMYRCASSPSVRTAAEKLFFGSGTQLSVL.

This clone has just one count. CDR3 sequence: CASSWRALDGYTF. CDR3 bases: TGTGCCAGCAGCTGGAGGGCCTTAGATGGCTACACCTTC. This chain joins TRBV7-2 and TRBJ1-2; no firm D call. Germline V gene lookup returns CDR1 SGHTA and CDR2 FQGNSA. The CDR3 is 13 residues long. Trimming shortened V by 4 bases and J by 6 bases, and 12 bases separated the two germline ends.

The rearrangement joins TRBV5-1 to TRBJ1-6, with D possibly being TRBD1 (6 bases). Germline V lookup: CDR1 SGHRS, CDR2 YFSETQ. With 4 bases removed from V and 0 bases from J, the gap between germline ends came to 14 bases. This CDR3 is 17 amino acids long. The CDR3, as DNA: TGCGCCAGCAGCCAGATACAGGGTCGCTCCTATAATTCACCCCTCCACTTT. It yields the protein CASSQIQGRSYNSPLHF.

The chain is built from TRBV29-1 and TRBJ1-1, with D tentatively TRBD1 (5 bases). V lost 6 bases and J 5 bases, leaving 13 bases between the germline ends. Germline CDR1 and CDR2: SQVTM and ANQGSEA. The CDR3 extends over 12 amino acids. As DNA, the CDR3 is TGCAGCGTCGCCCGGACAACGACTGAAGCTTTCTTT. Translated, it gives CSVARTTTEAFF.

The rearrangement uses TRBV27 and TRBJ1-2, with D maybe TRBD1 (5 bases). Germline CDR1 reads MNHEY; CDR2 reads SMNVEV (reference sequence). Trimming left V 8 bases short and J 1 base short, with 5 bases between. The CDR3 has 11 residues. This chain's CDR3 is CASQGNYGYTF. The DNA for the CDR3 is TGTGCCAGCCAGGGTAACTATGGCTACACCTTC.

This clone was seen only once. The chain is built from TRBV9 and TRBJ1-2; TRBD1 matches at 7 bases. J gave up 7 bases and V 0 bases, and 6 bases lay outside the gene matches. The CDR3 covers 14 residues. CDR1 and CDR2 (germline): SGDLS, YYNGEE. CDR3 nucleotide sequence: TGTGCCAGCAGCGTAGATTTAGGGGGCCGTGGCTACACCTTC. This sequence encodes CASSVDLGGRGYTF.

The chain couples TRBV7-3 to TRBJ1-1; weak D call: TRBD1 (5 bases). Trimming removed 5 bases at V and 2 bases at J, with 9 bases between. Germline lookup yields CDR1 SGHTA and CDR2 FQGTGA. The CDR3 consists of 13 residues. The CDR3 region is CASSPTGNTEAFF. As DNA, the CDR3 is TGTGCCAGCAGCCCCACAGGTAACACTGAAGCTTTCTTT.

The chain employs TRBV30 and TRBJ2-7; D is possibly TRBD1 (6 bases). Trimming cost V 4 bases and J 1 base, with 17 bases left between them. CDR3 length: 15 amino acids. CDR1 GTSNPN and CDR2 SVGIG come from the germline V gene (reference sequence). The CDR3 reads CAWIKLPDSSYEQYF. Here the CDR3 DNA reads TGTGCCTGGATTAAGCTCCCGGACAGTTCCTACGAGCAGTACTTC. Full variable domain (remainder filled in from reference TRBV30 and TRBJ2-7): SQTIHQWPATLVQPVGSPLSLECTVEGTSNPNLYWYRQAAGRGLQLLFYSVGIGQISSEVPQNLSASRPQDRQFILSSKKLLLSDSGFYLCAWIKLPDSSYEQYFGPGTRLTVT.

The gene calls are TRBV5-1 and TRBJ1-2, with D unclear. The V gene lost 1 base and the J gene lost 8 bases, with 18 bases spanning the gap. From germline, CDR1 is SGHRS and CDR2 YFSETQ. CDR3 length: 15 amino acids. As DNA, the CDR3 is TGCGCCAGCAGCTTGTGGCAGAGTAGTCTAGGAGGCTACACCTTC. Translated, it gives CASSLWQSSLGGYTF.

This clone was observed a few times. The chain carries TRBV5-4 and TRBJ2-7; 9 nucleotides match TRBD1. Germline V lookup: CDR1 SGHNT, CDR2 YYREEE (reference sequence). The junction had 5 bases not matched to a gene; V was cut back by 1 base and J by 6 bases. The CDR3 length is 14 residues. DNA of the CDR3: TGTGCCAGCAGCTTGACGGGACAGGGCATCGAGCAGTACTTC. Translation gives CASSLTGQGIEQYF.